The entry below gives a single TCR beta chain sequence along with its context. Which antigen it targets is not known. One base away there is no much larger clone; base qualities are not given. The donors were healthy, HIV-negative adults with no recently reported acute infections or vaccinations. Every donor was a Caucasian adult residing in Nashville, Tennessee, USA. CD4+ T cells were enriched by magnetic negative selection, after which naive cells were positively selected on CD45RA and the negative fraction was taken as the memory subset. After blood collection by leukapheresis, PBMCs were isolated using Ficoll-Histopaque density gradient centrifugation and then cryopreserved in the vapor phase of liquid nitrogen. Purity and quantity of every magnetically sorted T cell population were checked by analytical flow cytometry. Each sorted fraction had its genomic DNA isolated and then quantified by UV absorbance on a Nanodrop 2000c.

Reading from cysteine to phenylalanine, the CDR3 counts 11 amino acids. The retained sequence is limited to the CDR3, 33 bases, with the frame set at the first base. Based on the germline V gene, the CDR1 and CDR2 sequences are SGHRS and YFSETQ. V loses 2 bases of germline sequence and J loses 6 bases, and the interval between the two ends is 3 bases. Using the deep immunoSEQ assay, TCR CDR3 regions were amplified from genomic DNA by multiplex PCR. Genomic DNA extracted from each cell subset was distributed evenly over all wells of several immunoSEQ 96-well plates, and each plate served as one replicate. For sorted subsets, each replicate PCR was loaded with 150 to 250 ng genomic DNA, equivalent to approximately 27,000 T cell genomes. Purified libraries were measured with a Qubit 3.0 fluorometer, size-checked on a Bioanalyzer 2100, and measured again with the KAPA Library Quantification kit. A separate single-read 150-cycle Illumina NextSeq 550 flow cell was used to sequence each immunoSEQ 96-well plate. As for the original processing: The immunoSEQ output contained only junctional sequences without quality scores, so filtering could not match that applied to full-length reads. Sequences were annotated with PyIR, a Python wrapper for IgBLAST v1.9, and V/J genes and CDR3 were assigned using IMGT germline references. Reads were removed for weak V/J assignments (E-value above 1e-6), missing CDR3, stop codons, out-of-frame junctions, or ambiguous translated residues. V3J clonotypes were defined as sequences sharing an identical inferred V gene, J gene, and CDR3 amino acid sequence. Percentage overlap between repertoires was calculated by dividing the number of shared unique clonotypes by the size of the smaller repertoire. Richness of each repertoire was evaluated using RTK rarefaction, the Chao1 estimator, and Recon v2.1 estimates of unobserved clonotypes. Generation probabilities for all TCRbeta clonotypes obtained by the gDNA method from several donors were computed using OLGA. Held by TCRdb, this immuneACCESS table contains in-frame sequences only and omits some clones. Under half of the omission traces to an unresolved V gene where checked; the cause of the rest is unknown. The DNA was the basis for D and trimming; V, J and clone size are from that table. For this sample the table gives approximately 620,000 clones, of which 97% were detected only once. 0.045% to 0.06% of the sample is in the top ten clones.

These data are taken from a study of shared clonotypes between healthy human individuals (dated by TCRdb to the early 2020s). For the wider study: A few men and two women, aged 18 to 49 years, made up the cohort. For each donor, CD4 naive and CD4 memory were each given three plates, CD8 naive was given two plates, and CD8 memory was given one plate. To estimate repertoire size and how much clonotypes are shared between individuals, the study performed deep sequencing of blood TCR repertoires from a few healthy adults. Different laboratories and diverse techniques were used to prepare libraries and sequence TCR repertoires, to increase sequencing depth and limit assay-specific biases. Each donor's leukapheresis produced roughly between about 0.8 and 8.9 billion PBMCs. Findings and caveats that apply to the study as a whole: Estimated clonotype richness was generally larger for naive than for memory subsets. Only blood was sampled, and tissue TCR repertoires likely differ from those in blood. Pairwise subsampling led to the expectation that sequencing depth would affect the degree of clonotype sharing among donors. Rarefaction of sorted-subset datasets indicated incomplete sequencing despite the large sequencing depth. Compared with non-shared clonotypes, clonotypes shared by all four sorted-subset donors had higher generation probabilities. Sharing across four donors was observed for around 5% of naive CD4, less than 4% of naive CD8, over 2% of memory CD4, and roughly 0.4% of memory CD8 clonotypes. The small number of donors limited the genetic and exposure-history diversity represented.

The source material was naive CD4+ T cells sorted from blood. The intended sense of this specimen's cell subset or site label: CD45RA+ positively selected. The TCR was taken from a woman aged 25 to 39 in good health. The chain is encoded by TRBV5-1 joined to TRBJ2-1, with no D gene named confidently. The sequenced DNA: TGCGCCAGCAGCTTCATCAATGAGCAGTTCTTC. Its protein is CASSFINEQFF.